The present T cell receptor (beta chain) was sequenced within a study of Graves' ophthalmopathy and Graves' hyperthyroidism. This clonotype was seen at least ten times. The antigen remains unidentified. Study findings and constraints: Blood also held most thyroid clonotypes expanded above 0.001 frequency.

This CDR3 contains 16 residues. CDR1 is SNHLY and CDR2 is FYNNEI in the germline V gene. Trimming took 6 bases from V and 0 from J, leaving 14 bases between them. Amplified TCR beta CDR3 regions were obtained using RNA transcripts as template. RT-PCR was first run with HTBI primers, then multiplex PCR in a second round. TCRdb used MiXCR to reprocess the multiplex PCR reads, holding one entry per CDR3 protein. The data show 500,000 to 800,000 distinct CDR3 sequences, roughly 39% seen once. Moderate-to-severe activity, CAS ≥3, NOSPECS ≥4 and duration under 3 months were recorded for donors with ophthalmopathy. PBMCs were obtained from roughly 9.9 ml of fresh peripheral blood.

The rearrangement links TRBV2 to TRBJ1-4; the D gene is possibly TRBD1 (6 bases). Sequenced material: peripheral blood. This clonotype was obtained from an adult man with Graves' ophthalmopathy. In DNA form, the CDR3 reads TGTGCCAGCAGGCCCAGGGGAGATGCAACTAATGAAAAACTGTTTTTT. It is translated as CASRPRGDATNEKLFF.